The sequence of this T cell receptor (beta chain) was determined in a study of CD8+ T cells in alopecia areata. Extracted RNA was reverse transcribed, and the resulting cDNA served as sequencing template. Produced via immunoSEQ multiplex PCR; TCRdb's table is partial and in-frame only. This repertoire shows about 200,000 clones, roughly 64% found once; its top ten account for approximately 5.1%. General observations from the study: For patients receiving tofacitinib, scalp clonality and expanded CD8+ clones among the top 100 significantly decreased. Patients displayed less clarity in TCR sharing than mice, a finding possibly related to HLA.

This sample's treatment: oral pan-JAK inhibitor, 5-10 mg twice daily. Of note for this clone: What it recognizes is unknown.

Here the sequenced sample was CD4+ T cells sorted from blood, taken at week 24, from a patient treated with tofacitinib. This sequence originates from a human donor with alopecia areata.

The CDR3 sequence is CASTIARGSGNTDTQYF. CDR3 DNA: TGTGCCAGCACCATAGCGAGGGGTAGCGGCAACACAGATACGCAGTATTTT. This sequence joins TRBV7-2 and TRBJ2-3; TRBD2 is a possible D gene (6 bases). CDR1 and CDR2 (germline): SGHTA, FQGNSA. This CDR3 region has 17 residues. Deletions cut 7 bases from V and 2 bases from J, with 22 bases between.